These T cell receptor beta chains were read from a single sample in a study of cytomegalovirus exposure and HLA in healthy donors. Sequencing was performed with immunoSEQ multiplex PCR; in TCRdb, only in-frame clones are kept and a portion is missing. The table lists some 200,000 clones, roughly 85% of them singletons, with roughly 1.5% in the top ten. Sequencing used PBMCs. Receptors originate from a woman aged 18-29 years in good health and CMV-seronegative. The CDR3 runs from the conserved cysteine through the conserved F or W. A D gene is named only where the DNA matches it firmly. Size is stated for part of the rows, as once, few or many counts, or as a class when the clone is expanded.

j_call,v_call,clone_size,d_call,cdr3_aa,cdr3_nt
TRBJ2-3,TRBV28,.,TRBD1,CASSGGAGTGFDTQYF,TGTGCCAGCAGCGGTGGGGCCGGGACAGGTTTCGATACGCAGTATTTT
TRBJ1-4,TRBV5-6,.,.,CASSTGQHNEKLFF,TGTGCCAGCAGCACCGGACAGCATAATGAAAAACTGTTTTTT
TRBJ2-1,TRBV27,.,TRBD2,CASSLGGRALANEQFF,TGTGCCAGCAGTTTGGGAGGGAGGGCCTTAGCCAATGAGCAGTTCTTC
TRBJ1-2,TRBV28,.,.,CASSFPQDLRPYGYTF,TGTGCCAGCAGTTTCCCCCAGGATTTACGACCCTATGGCTACACCTTC
TRBJ2-2,TRBV28,few,TRBD2,CASSSRRTSGYVELFF,TGTGCCAGCAGTTCCCGCCGGACTAGCGGCTATGTTGAGCTGTTTTTT
TRBJ2-5,TRBV25-1,.,TRBD2,CASSEEGVTSGAGTQYF,TGTGCCAGCAGTGAAGAGGGGGTCACTAGCGGAGCAGGGACCCAGTACTTC
TRBJ2-2,TRBV25-1,.,.,CASSEFRGASGELFF,TGTGCCAGCAGTGAATTCCGGGGGGCGTCGGGGGAGCTGTTTTTT
TRBJ2-5,TRBV5-1,.,.,CASSLARGETQYF,TGCGCCAGCAGCTTGGCCAGGGGAGAGACCCAGTACTTC
TRBJ1-3,TRBV5-1,.,.,CASSSGYSGNTIYF,TGCGCCAGCAGCTCCGGGTACTCTGGAAACACCATATATTTT
TRBJ2-2,TRBV10-1,.,TRBD2,CASSEPLAGGPLTGELFF,TGCGCCAGCAGTGAGCCTCTAGCGGGAGGGCCGCTGACCGGGGAGCTGTTTTTT
TRBJ2-1,TRBV7-9,.,TRBD2,CASSLALAGGGNEQFF,TGTGCCAGCAGCTTAGCGTTGGCGGGAGGTGGGAATGAGCAGTTCTTC
TRBJ2-7,TRBV6-1,.,TRBD2,CASSEARPRTSGYSYEQYF,TGTGCCAGCAGTGAAGCCCGACCCCGGACTAGCGGGTACTCCTACGAGCAGTACTTC
TRBJ2-3,TRBV6-4,once,.,CASSAHPGVMADTQYF,TGTGCCAGCAGTGCCCACCCCGGGGTGATGGCAGATACGCAGTATTTT
TRBJ2-2,TRBV7-9,.,TRBD1,CASSSGTGGTGELFF,TGTGCCAGCAGCTCAGGGACAGGGGGAACCGGGGAGCTGTTTTTT
TRBJ1-1,TRBV4-2,once,.,CASSQIPGTEAFF,TGTGCCAGCAGCCAAATACCGGGGACTGAAGCTTTCTTT
TRBJ1-2,TRBV7-9,.,TRBD1,CASSLGQGSHGYTF,TGTGCCAGCAGCTTGGGACAGGGTTCGCATGGCTACACCTTC
TRBJ2-5,TRBV28,.,.,CASTRRGGGETQYF,TGTGCCAGCACCCGAAGGGGGGGCGGAGAGACCCAGTACTTC
TRBJ2-2,TRBV27,.,TRBD1,CASSFQLGTGANTGELFF,TGTGCCAGCAGTTTCCAACTCGGGACAGGGGCGAACACCGGGGAGCTGTTTTTT
TRBJ1-2,TRBV28,few,.,CASLGGGRTAYGYTF,TGTGCCAGCCTAGGGGGGGGGCGCACGGCCTATGGCTACACCTTC
TRBJ1-2,TRBV19,.,.,CASSIGAGYTF,TGTGCCAGTAGTATAGGAGCTGGCTACACCTTC
TRBJ2-1,TRBV19,.,TRBD2,CASSTGGLYNEQFF,TGTGCCAGTAGTACGGGAGGCCTATACAATGAGCAGTTCTTC
TRBJ1-5,TRBV2,.,.,CASSEGEGEPQHF,TGTGCCAGCAGTGAAGGGGAAGGGGAGCCCCAGCATTTT
TRBJ1-2,TRBV27,.,.,CASSLSPDSGGKSYGYTF,TGTGCCAGCAGTTTATCCCCTGATAGCGGAGGGAAGAGCTATGGCTACACCTTC
TRBJ2-1,TRBV5-4,.,TRBD2,CASSLPTSERYNEQFF,TGTGCCAGCAGCCTACCGACTAGCGAAAGATACAATGAGCAGTTCTTC
TRBJ2-5,TRBV28,.,.,CASSRRGGETQYF,TGTGCCAGCAGTCGCAGGGGTGGAGAGACCCAGTACTTC
TRBJ2-2,TRBV5-1,.,.,CASSLVGEGANTGELFF,TGCGCCAGCAGCTTGGTTGGTGAGGGCGCGAACACCGGGGAGCTGTTTTTT
TRBJ2-1,TRBV12-5,.,.,CASGLVPGEQFF,TGTGCTAGTGGTTTGGTACCAGGTGAGCAGTTCTTC
TRBJ2-5,TRBV2,few,TRBD2,CASTVSAGTIQETQYF,TGTGCCAGCACCGTTTCCGCCGGGACTATCCAAGAGACCCAGTACTTC
TRBJ1-2,TRBV7-9,.,TRBD1,CASSLVVAGQLNYGYTF,TGTGCCAGCAGCTTAGTAGTGGCGGGACAGCTTAACTATGGCTACACCTTC
TRBJ2-3,TRBV7-2,.,TRBD2,CASSLAGGPPDTQYF,TGTGCCAGCAGCTTAGCGGGAGGGCCCCCAGATACGCAGTATTTT
TRBJ2-7,TRBV7-2,.,.,CASSMQDRGDEQYF,TGTGCCAGCAGTATGCAGGATAGGGGCGACGAGCAGTACTTC
TRBJ2-7,TRBV18,.,TRBD2,CASSPLRGGTYEQYF,TGTGCCAGCTCACCACTGCGCGGGGGTACCTACGAGCAGTACTTC
TRBJ1-2,TRBV10-2,.,.,CASSDPMDTVYGYTF,TGCGCCAGCAGTGACCCAATGGACACGGTATATGGCTACACCTTC
TRBJ1-2,TRBV6-1,.,.,CASSEAAALYGYTF,TGTGCCAGCAGTGAAGCGGCGGCTCTCTATGGCTACACCTTC
TRBJ2-1,TRBV2,.,TRBD2,CASSLTSGRTGEQFF,TGTGCCAGCAGTTTGACTAGCGGGAGAACGGGCGAGCAGTTCTTC
TRBJ2-1,TRBV4-1,.,TRBD1,CASSQVQGVYGEQFF,TGCGCCAGCAGCCAAGTCCAGGGGGTATACGGTGAGCAGTTCTTC
TRBJ2-5,TRBV28,.,TRBD2,CASSRGTSGSLETQYF,TGTGCCAGCAGTCGCGGGACTAGCGGGAGCCTGGAGACCCAGTACTTC
TRBJ1-5,TRBV5-1,.,TRBD1,CASSSGTGAGNQPQHF,TGCGCCAGCAGCAGCGGGACAGGGGCCGGTAATCAGCCCCAGCATTTT
TRBJ2-4,TRBV4-3,few,TRBD1,CASSLDRGSTNIQYF,TGCGCCAGCAGCCTTGACAGGGGGTCAACAAACATTCAGTACTTC
TRBJ2-7,TRBV5-1,few,.,CASSFIGSYEQYF,TGCGCCAGCAGCTTTATCGGCTCCTACGAGCAGTACTTC
TRBJ2-3,TRBV6-5,few,TRBD2,CASSSSGVPSTDTQYF,TGTGCCAGCAGTTCAAGCGGGGTCCCGAGCACAGATACGCAGTATTTT
TRBJ1-5,TRBV2,.,.,CASSDKRGGQPQHF,TGTGCCAGCAGTGATAAGCGAGGTGGTCAGCCCCAGCATTTT
TRBJ1-2,TRBV7-2,.,TRBD1,CASSLDRGSGYTF,TGTGCCAGCAGCCTTGACAGGGGATCTGGCTACACCTTC
TRBJ2-7,TRBV28,.,TRBD1,CASSLPGTGSYEQYF,TGTGCCAGCAGTTTACCCGGGACAGGGTCCTACGAGCAGTACTTC